This T cell receptor (beta chain) comes out of a study of cytomegalovirus exposure and HLA in healthy donors. General study findings and limits: Reports described diagnosis of cytomegalovirus status by the classifier as highly specific and sensitive.

The repertoire was sequenced with immunoSEQ multiplex PCR; TCRdb's copy has only in-frame clones and lacks some. The table has about 70,000 clones, about 93% seen once; the top ten hold around 1.5%. A remark on this clone: The antigen is not known.

The TCR originated in a man in his late teens or twenties in good health and CMV-seropositive. Sequencing was carried out using PBMCs.

CDR3 residues: CASSEASTDTQYF. In DNA form, the CDR3 reads TGTGCCAGCAGTGAAGCCTCCACAGATACGCAGTATTTT. This sequence joins TRBV6-1 and TRBJ2-3; D remains ambiguous. V was trimmed by 0 bases and J by 2 bases, leaving 3 bases between them. Germline lookup yields CDR1 MNHNS and CDR2 SASEGT. CDR3 size: 13 residues.